This T cell receptor beta chain was captured in a study of spatial heterogeneity in lung cancer. The study's findings and limits: Relative to follow-up, resection was when ubiquitous expanded tumor TCRs appeared more in blood.

The presence of a unique molecular identifier marked each TCR cDNA molecule. TCRdb ran MiXCR on the 5' RACE reads and lists one entry per CDR3 protein. The repertoire holds approximately 81,000 distinct CDR3 sequences, with over 9.5% as singletons. Time point specified: sample taken at primary tumor resection. No cell sorting; template was whole RNA from tumor, lung tissue or PBMC. V lost 3 bases and J 7 bases, leaving 10 bases between the germline ends. In germline, CDR1 is GTSNPN, CDR2 SVGIG (reference sequence). There are 13 residues in the CDR3. This clonotype was detected a few times. Its antigen is unknown.

The specimen comprised PBMCs, sampled at surgery. The chain joins TRBV30 to TRBJ1-6; D is unresolved. The sequence came from a male donor with early-stage non-small cell lung cancer. CDR3 amino acids: CAWRKTVNSPLHF. The CDR3, as DNA: TGTGCCTGGAGAAAGACCGTGAATTCACCCCTCCACTTT.